What follows describes a single TCR beta chain. No cognate antigen has been identified for it. No much larger clone exists at a distance of one base, and base qualities are not known. This record comes from a study of T cell responses to AZD1222 COVID-19 vaccine (dated by TCRdb to 2020 to 2022). Context from the whole study: AZD1222 recipients with second doses at about 4 weeks or about 12 weeks were pooled, because spike-specific TCR depth and breadth did not differ between schedules. A total of 233 trial participants underwent TCR sequencing, of whom about 210 received two doses of AZD1222 and about 25 received two doses of the MenACWY control vaccine. Trial participants were enrolled by age into 18-55, 56-69 and 70-plus year subgroups, with approximately 160, 26 and 62 TCR-sequenced participants respectively. General findings and caveats noted by the study authors: In the small 56-69-year group, the increase in depth fell short of significance, most likely because of low power. Conclusions about previously exposed vaccinees are limited, since just a handful of AZD1222 recipients were seropositive for SARS-CoV-2 at baseline. No day 14 peak-response samples were available, so repertoires were characterized only after the peak T cell response. After two AZD1222 doses, spike-specific TCR breadth and depth were significantly higher than at day 0 and than in MenACWY recipients. Participants were mostly white British and included more females than males, and it was suggested by the authors that clonal diversity may have been underestimated. The whole spike protein was spanned by vaccine-associated CD4 TCRs, and dominant responses were seen in regions 160-218 and 743-854. Reportedly, almost half of the unique spike-specific TCRs recognized epitopes lying outside the regions that are mutated in the B.1.351 and B.1.1.7 variants.

This sample's time point label indicates: baseline before first vaccination. The vaccinee samples were drawn from two UK trials, COV001 and COV002, one of which was a single-blind randomized controlled phase 2/3 trial testing AZD1222 (ChAdOx1 nCoV-19) in healthy adults. Trial participant PBMC samples were collected at day 0 and day 28 after the second dose for TCRbeta chain sequencing. The CDR3 regions of human TCRbeta chains were analyzed by immunosequencing. The study's own analysis went as follows. Repertoire TCRs were checked for matches against a reference library of SARS-CoV-2-specific TCRs that had been generated using the MIRA antigen-specificity platform. Breadth was defined as the fraction of unique TCRs that were SARS-CoV-2-associated. Depth was defined as the fraction of total T cells that were SARS-CoV-2-associated. Using the MIRA data, each spike-specific TCR was assigned both to the spike region to which the TCR was reactive and to a CD4 or CD8 class. Log10-transformed breadth and depth values were compared by one-way ANOVA with Sidak's multiple comparisons tests. TCRdb's version of the immuneACCESS table is confined to in-frame rearrangements and falls short of the full clone set. An unresolved V gene accounts for under half of the shortfall where checked; the remainder is of unknown origin. V, J and clone size derive from that table, while D and trimming were established from the DNA sequence. Counted in this sample were 150,000 to 200,000 clones; roughly 88% of them appeared once. The top ten clones comprise more than 7% of the sample.

From the cysteine up to the phenylalanine, the CDR3 has a length of 15 residues. Solely the CDR3 DNA is kept, with 45 bases framed from the first base. The junction shows trimming of 5 bases on V and 0 bases on J, plus 10 bases between the germline ends. Taken from the germline V gene (reference sequence), the CDR1 and CDR2 loops are LNHDA and SQIVND. The chain was built from TRBV19 and TRBJ1-4, with the D segment identity uncertain. The input for sequencing was peripheral blood, taken on day 0 of AZD1222 vaccination. The TCR was taken from an adult in good health. The CDR3 region has the sequence CASSQYGSTNEKLFF. The sequenced DNA: TGTGCCAGTAGTCAGTACGGATCAACTAATGAAAAACTGTTTTTT. Beyond the CDR3, the reference TRBV19 and TRBJ1-4 genes provide the residues; the full variable domain reads: DGGITQSPKYLFRKEGQNVTLSCEQNLNHDAMYWYRQDPGQGLRLIYYSQIVNDFQKGDIAEGYSVSREKKESFPLTVTSAQKNPTAFYLCASSQYGSTNEKLFFGSGTQLSVL.